These 3 T cell receptor beta chains share one sample of origin, sequenced in a study of T cells in Graves' hyperthyroidism and ophthalmopathy. RNA transcripts gave rise to amplified TCR beta CDR3 regions. Carried out on the TCR CDR3, a first-round RT-PCR used the HTBI primer set. TCRdb reprocessed the multiplex PCR reads via MiXCR and lists one record per CDR3 protein. The sample contains about 700,000 distinct CDR3 sequences, about 15% of which appear only once. The sequencing sample was made of blood. These TCRs come from a woman younger than 30 with Graves' hyperthyroidism.

This clonotype was seen repeatedly, ten times or more. The chain is built from TRBV3-1 and TRBJ2-5; tentatively, D is TRBD2 (6 bases). The V gene lost 4 bases and the J gene lost 5 bases, with 17 bases spanning the gap. The germline V gene has CDR1 LGHDT and CDR2 YNNKEL (reference sequence). CDR3 length: 15 residues. CDR3 in amino acids: CASSLSGSRLETQYF. Written as DNA, the CDR3 is TGTGCCAGCAGCCTCTCCGGGAGCCGCCTTGAGACCCAGTACTTC.

The chain carries TRBV7-8 and TRBJ1-3; D unresolved. Germline V gives CDR1 SGHVS, CDR2 FQNEAQ. V lost 6 bases, J lost 2 bases, and 14 bases lay in between. The CDR3 spans 15 residues. The CDR3, as DNA: TGTGCCAGCAGACCCGACCGGGGAACTGGAAACACCATATATTTT. As protein: CASRPDRGTGNTIYF.

This clonotype occurred many times. V and J are TRBV24-1 and TRBJ2-7; 8 bases map to TRBD2. In germline, CDR1 is KGHDR, CDR2 SFDVKD. J was trimmed by 6 bases and V by 5 bases; bases with no gene match: 14. The CDR3 totals 16 residues. Written as DNA, the CDR3 is TGTGCCACCAGTGCCTCCGGCAGCGGGAGAGCGAGCGAGCAGTACTTC. This sequence encodes CATSASGSGRASEQYF.